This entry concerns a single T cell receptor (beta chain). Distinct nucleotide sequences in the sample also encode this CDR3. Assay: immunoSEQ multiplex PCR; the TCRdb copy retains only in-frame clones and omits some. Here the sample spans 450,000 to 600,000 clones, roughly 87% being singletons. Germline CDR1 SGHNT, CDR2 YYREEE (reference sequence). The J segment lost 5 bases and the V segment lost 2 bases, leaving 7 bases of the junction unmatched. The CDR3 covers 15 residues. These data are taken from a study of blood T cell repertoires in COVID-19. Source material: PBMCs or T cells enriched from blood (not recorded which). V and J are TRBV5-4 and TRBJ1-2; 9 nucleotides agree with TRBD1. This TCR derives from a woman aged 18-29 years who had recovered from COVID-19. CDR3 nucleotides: TGTGCCAGCAGCTTACCGGGACAGGGTGGGTATGGCTACACCTTC. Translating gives CASSLPGQGGYGYTF.